This paragraph reports one T cell receptor beta chain. Its antigen is unknown. Sequencing used immunoSEQ multiplex PCR; TCRdb keeps in-frame clones, though not all of them. The table has 850,000 to 1,200,000 clones, roughly 80% seen once. This sample is part of a study of shared clonotypes between healthy human individuals. For the study at large: Three CD4 naive, three CD4 memory, two CD8 naive and one CD8 memory plate were used per donor. Overall study results and limits: Memory subsets generally showed smaller estimated richness than naive subsets did. Relative to clonotypes present in all four donors, those not shared had lower generation probabilities.

Germline lookup yields CDR1 MNHNY and CDR2 SVGAGI (reference sequence). The CDR3 runs to 15 residues. V lost 5 bases, J lost 1 base, and 15 bases lay in between. This sequence joins TRBV6-6 and TRBJ2-7; either TRBD1 or TRBD2 may supply D (5 bases each). The specimen sequenced was memory CD4+ T cells sorted from blood. Indicated subset: CD45RA-negative fraction. This TCR was sampled from a man aged 18 to 30 in good health. CDR3 nucleotide sequence: TGTGCCAGCAGTACCCCGGGGCAATTTTCCTACGAGCAGTACTTC. Translated: CASSTPGQFSYEQYF.